The source of this T cell receptor (beta chain) is a study of control samples from healthy donors and cancer patients. Germline CDR1 reads SGHDN; CDR2 reads FVKESK. The CDR3 has 13 amino acids. Trimming took off 9 bases at V and 3 bases at J, with 11 bases between the two ends. The assay was immunoSEQ multiplex PCR, and TCRdb's table has in-frame clones only and misses some. The table shows some 70,000 clones, with under 85% occurring only once. The sequenced material came from blood. The J gene is TRBJ2-2, the V gene TRBV14, with a weak D call TRBD1 (5 bases). The clonotype comes from a man in his sixties in good health. Here the CDR3 DNA reads TGTGCCAGTTCCCGACAGTACACCGGGGAGCTGTTTTTT. Translation gives CASSRQYTGELFF.